This is a list of T cell receptor beta chains from one sample in a study of blood T cell repertoires in COVID-19. Sequencing used immunoSEQ multiplex PCR; TCRdb keeps in-frame clones, though not all of them. In the table there are about 330,000 clones, approximately 85% of which are singletons. Sequenced sample: peripheral blood. The receptors derive from a human donor in a cohort sampled during active COVID-19. Each CDR3 is given with its conserved first and last residue. The D gene is left open where the match is weak. Clone sizes are given selectively: once, few, many, or a class where the clone is expanded.

CDR3 DNA,CDR3 protein,clone size,J gene,V gene,D gene
TGTGCCAGCAGCTCACAGGTACAGGGAAGCTCCTATAATTCACCCCTCCACTTT,CASSSQVQGSSYNSPLHF,NA,TRBJ1-6,TRBV7-7,NA
TGTGCCATCGGAGGAGCGGGGGCGGTGGGAGATACGCAGTATTTT,CAIGGAGAVGDTQYF,NA,TRBJ2-3,TRBV10-3,TRBD2
TGTGCCAGTAGGTTAGCGGGAGGCACCGGGGAGCTGTTTTTT,CASRLAGGTGELFF,NA,TRBJ2-2,TRBV19,TRBD2
TGTGCCTACCAAAAAAGCGCAGGGGGCGTGGAGACCCAGTACTTC,CAYQKSAGGVETQYF,NA,TRBJ2-5,TRBV30,TRBD1
TGCGCCAGCAGTCAATTACAGGGCGAGGGGACTAGTCAGCCCCAGCATTTT,CASSQLQGEGTSQPQHF,NA,TRBJ1-5,TRBV23-1,NA
TGCGCCAGCAGCTTGGGTACAACTAATGAAAAACTGTTTTTT,CASSLGTTNEKLFF,NA,TRBJ1-4,TRBV5-1,NA
TGTGCCAGCAGCAGAGGGACTTTTGAGCAGTTCTTC,CASSRGTFEQFF,NA,TRBJ2-1,TRBV6-5,NA
TGTGCCAGCAGCTCTGCGGGTGCCCTCTCTGGAAACACCATATATTTT,CASSSAGALSGNTIYF,NA,TRBJ1-3,TRBV7-9,NA
TGTGCCAGCAGTGAAGGCGGGGGCGATTACGAGCAGTACTTC,CASSEGGGDYEQYF,NA,TRBJ2-7,TRBV6-1,NA
TGTGCCAGCAGTTACTCAACAGGGTCTGGGGCCAACGTCCTGACTTTC,CASSYSTGSGANVLTF,NA,TRBJ2-6,TRBV6-5,NA
TGTGCCAGCAGCTCCTACCGGGACAAGAACACGAGGCAGCCCCAGCATTTT,CASSSYRDKNTRQPQHF,NA,TRBJ1-5,TRBV7-8,NA
TGTGCCAGCAGCTTAGCTCCCTACACTGAAGCTTTCTTT,CASSLAPYTEAFF,NA,TRBJ1-1,TRBV11-3,NA
TGTGCCTGGAGAAAGCGGGGGGAGGTGAATGAGCAGTTCTTC,CAWRKRGEVNEQFF,NA,TRBJ2-1,TRBV30,TRBD2
TGTGCCAGCAGTGCCCCGGCGGGGGCCTTCACAGATACGCAGTATTTT,CASSAPAGAFTDTQYF,NA,TRBJ2-3,TRBV27,NA
TGTGCCTGGAGCGACAGAGCCGGTCAGCCCCAGCATTTT,CAWSDRAGQPQHF,NA,TRBJ1-5,TRBV30,NA
TGTGCCAGCAGGAACCGGGGACAGGGGGCGAGAGGCTACACCTTC,CASRNRGQGARGYTF,NA,TRBJ1-2,TRBV6-5,TRBD1
TGTGCCGCCGGGGACAGGGCTGACGAGCAGTACTTC,CAAGDRADEQYF,NA,TRBJ2-7,TRBV12-3/TRBV12-4,TRBD1
TGCGCCAGCAGCTTCGGGGAAGGCACAGATACGCAGTATTTT,CASSFGEGTDTQYF,NA,TRBJ2-3,TRBV5-1,NA
TGTGCCAGCAGTGAGGTTAGCGGGGAGGAAGATACGCAGTATTTT,CASSEVSGEEDTQYF,NA,TRBJ2-3,TRBV6-4,TRBD2
TGTGCCAGCAGCTTAAAGGGGCCAGCTAATGAAAAACTGTTTTTT,CASSLKGPANEKLFF,once,TRBJ1-4,TRBV7-8,NA
TGCAGCGGGGGTGGTGGTCGGGACACTGAAGCTTTCTTT,CSGGGGRDTEAFF,NA,TRBJ1-1,TRBV29-1,NA
TGTGCCAGCAGTGAACCAGAGGTCGGAGCACCTGGCTACACCTTC,CASSEPEVGAPGYTF,few,TRBJ1-2,TRBV25-1,NA
TGTGCCAGTACCCAAGATACTAGCGGGGGGGTAGGCGAGCAGTACTTC,CASTQDTSGGVGEQYF,NA,TRBJ2-7,TRBV19,TRBD2